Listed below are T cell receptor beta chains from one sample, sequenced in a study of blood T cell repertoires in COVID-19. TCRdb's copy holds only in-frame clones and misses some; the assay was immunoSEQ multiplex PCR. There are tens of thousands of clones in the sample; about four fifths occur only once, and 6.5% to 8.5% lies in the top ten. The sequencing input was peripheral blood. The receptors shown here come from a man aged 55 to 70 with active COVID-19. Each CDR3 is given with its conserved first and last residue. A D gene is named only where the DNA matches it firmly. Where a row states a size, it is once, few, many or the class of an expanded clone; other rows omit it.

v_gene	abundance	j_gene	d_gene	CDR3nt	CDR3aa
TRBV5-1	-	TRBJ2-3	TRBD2	TGCGCCAGCAGCGCTGACCCGGGACTATATACGCAGTATTTT	CASSADPGLYTQYF
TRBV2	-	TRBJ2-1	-	TGTGCCAGCAGTGTATCCTCTATACAGTTCTTC	CASSVSSIQFF
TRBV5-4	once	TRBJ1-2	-	TGTGCCAGCAGCCCTTCTACAGGCCGCTATGGCTACACCTTC	CASSPSTGRYGYTF
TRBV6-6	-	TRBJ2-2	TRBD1	TGTGCCAGCAGTTACATGGGACAGGGCACCGGGGAGCTGTTTTTT	CASSYMGQGTGELFF
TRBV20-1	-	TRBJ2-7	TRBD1	TGCAGTGCTAGTACCGGGACAGGGAGCCCCCCCTCCTACGAGCAGTACTTC	CSASTGTGSPPSYEQYF
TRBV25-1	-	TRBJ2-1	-	TGTGCCAGCAGTGAGGTTAGGGGCAATGAGCAGTTCTTC	CASSEVRGNEQFF
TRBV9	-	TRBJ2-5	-	TGTGCCAGCAGCCCTGGAGGACTCTTTCAAGAGACCCAGTACTTC	CASSPGGLFQETQYF
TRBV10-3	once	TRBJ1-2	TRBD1	TGTGCCATCAGTGAACCGGGACAGGATTATGGCTACACCTTC	CAISEPGQDYGYTF
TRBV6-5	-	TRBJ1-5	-	TGTGCCAGCAGTTCACGACAGTCGAATCAGCCCCAGCATTTT	CASSSRQSNQPQHF
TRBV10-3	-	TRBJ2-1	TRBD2	TGTGCCATCAGTGATCAAGGACTAGCGAATTACAATGAGCAGTTCTTC	CAISDQGLANYNEQFF
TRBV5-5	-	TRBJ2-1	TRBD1	TGTGCCAGCAGCTTCGAGGACAGGTCCTACAATGAGCAGTTCTTC	CASSFEDRSYNEQFF
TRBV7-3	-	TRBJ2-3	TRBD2	TGTGCCAGCAGCTTAAGGGGCTGGCGGGAGGGGGCAGATACGCAGTATTTT	CASSLRGWREGADTQYF
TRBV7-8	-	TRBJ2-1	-	TGTGCCAGCAGCTTACAGGGGTCCCACAATGAGCAGTTCTTC	CASSLQGSHNEQFF
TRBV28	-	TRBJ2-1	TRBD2	TGTGCCAGCACCCTAGCGGGAGGGTACAATGAGCAGTTCTTC	CASTLAGGYNEQFF
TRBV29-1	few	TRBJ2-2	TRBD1	TGCAGCGCCGGGATGACAGGGCTGGACACCGGGGAGCTGTTTTTT	CSAGMTGLDTGELFF
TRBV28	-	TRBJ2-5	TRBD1	TGTGCCAGCAGTCGGACAGGGCGGGAGACCCAGTACTTC	CASSRTGRETQYF
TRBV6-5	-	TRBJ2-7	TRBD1	TGTGCCAGCAGTTACTCCGGGACAGGCACCTACGAGCAGTACTTC	CASSYSGTGTYEQYF
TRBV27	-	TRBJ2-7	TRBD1	TGTGCCAGCAGTTTACAGGGTAGGGGGCCCTACGAGCAGTACTTC	CASSLQGRGPYEQYF
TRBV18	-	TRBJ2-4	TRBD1	TGTGCCAGCTCTCCTCAGGGGGTGAGCATTCAGTACTTC	CASSPQGVSIQYF
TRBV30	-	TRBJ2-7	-	TGTGCCTGGAGTGTACCCCAGAGACTCTACGAGCAGTACTTC	CAWSVPQRLYEQYF
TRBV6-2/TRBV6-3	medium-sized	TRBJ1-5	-	TGTGCCAGCAGTTACGAGGGAGCCAGCAATCAGCCCCAGCATTTT	CASSYEGASNQPQHF
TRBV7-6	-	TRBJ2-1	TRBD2	TGTGCCAGCAGCTTATCGGGAGGTTGGTACAATGAGCAGTTCTTC	CASSLSGGWYNEQFF
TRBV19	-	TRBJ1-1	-	TGTGCCAGTAGTACCCCCGGAGGCACTGAAGCTTTCTTT	CASSTPGGTEAFF
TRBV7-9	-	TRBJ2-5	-	TGTGCCAGCAGCTTATCCCGGCTAGAAGAGACCCAGTACTTC	CASSLSRLEETQYF
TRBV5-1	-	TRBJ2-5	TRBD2	TGCGCCAGCAGCTTTGGGGCGGGGGGTCAAGAGACCCAGTACTTC	CASSFGAGGQETQYF
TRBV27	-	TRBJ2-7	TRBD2	TGTGCCAGCAGTTTATCGGCACCGGGGGGGGCGATCCGCGAGCAGTACTTC	CASSLSAPGGAIREQYF
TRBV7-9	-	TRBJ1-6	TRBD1	TGTGCCAGCAGCCCCCCGGGACAGGGTAATTCACCCCTCCACTTT	CASSPPGQGNSPLHF
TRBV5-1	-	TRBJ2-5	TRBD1	TGCGCCAGCAGCTTGGGACAGGGGGCGGGAGAGACCCAGTACTTC	CASSLGQGAGETQYF